This TCR beta chain was captured in a study of T cells in Graves' hyperthyroidism and ophthalmopathy. Study outcomes and limitations: In simple terms, a model built on 13 V-J features told ophthalmopathy apart from stable hyperthyroidism. The blood repertoire included most of the expanded thyroid clonotypes above 0.001.

CDR3 length equals 13 residues. Trimming pared 5 bases from V and 0 bases from J, leaving 8 bases between. In germline, CDR1 is MDHEN, CDR2 SYDVKM. RNA transcripts gave rise to amplified TCR beta CDR3 regions. In the first-round RT-PCR of the TCR CDR3, the HTBI primer set was used. TCRdb processed the multiplex PCR reads anew with MiXCR; each CDR3 protein has one entry. The sample contains some 490,000 distinct CDR3 sequences, 22% of which appear only once. Subjects with ophthalmopathy showed a Clinical Activity Score no lower than 3, a NOSPECS grade no lower than 4, and a duration shorter than 3 months. Thyroid ultrasound and orbital computed tomography, with clinical symptoms and serum thyroxine and TRAb, informed diagnoses. This clonotype was seen at least ten times. Its antigen remains unknown.

The chain carries TRBV28 and TRBJ2-7; D is unresolved. Sequencing input: blood. The source of this sequence is a woman aged 70-85 years with Graves' ophthalmopathy. The CDR3: CASSGSTSYEQYF. In DNA, the CDR3 is TGTGCCAGCAGTGGCAGCACCTCCTACGAGCAGTACTTC.